This T cell receptor (beta chain) was retrieved from a study of OX40 agonist ivuxolimab in advanced cancers. Remarks on this clone: No antigen is known for it.

Study conclusions and caveats: Researchers did not establish what antigens the expanded peripheral T cells target.

The table came from immunoSEQ multiplex PCR; TCRdb's copy has only in-frame clones and leaves some out. Altogether about 94,000 clones are present, less than 95% being singletons, with the ten largest covering less than 0.2%. Germline values: CDR1 SGHNT, CDR2 YENEEA. The length of the CDR3 is 11 residues. V lost 1 base and J 5 bases, leaving 2 bases between the germline ends. The chain recombines TRBV11-3 with TRBJ2-5; D is uncertain. This receptor was identified in an adult with an advanced solid tumor such as melanoma, head and neck, liver or kidney cancer. Sample: CD4+ or CD8+ T cells sorted from blood, taken in a trial of the OX40 agonist ivuxolimab. CDR3: CASSLGETQYF. CDR3 sequence (DNA): TGTGCCAGCAGCTTAGGGGAGACCCAGTACTTC.